The 15 T cell receptor beta chains reported below all come from one sample, sequenced in a study of T cell responses to AZD1222 COVID-19 vaccine. Repertoires were generated with immunoSEQ multiplex PCR, while TCRdb's copy carries only in-frame clones and drops some. Of 50,000 to 55,000 clones listed, approximately 86% were seen once; the top ten hold approximately 2.5%. Source: peripheral blood, taken 28 days after the second AZD1222 dose. These receptors all come from an adult who received the AZD1222 COVID-19 vaccine.

The V call is TRBV19, the J call TRBJ1-1, with TRBD1 matching over 7 bases. CDR3 length: 15 amino acids. After removal of 9 bases from V and 4 bases from J, the junction contained 14 bases not matched to a gene. In germline, CDR1 is LNHDA, CDR2 SQIVND (reference sequence). CDR3 nucleotides: TGTGCCAGCAGAGACAGGGTCGTACGGAGCACTGAAGCTTTCTTT. This translates into CASRDRVVRSTEAFF.

Written as DNA, the CDR3 is TGTGCCAGCAGCAGACCTAGCGGGAGGGCCGAAACCGGGGAGCTGTTTTTT. Protein sequence: CASSRPSGRAETGELFF. The chain combines TRBV3-1 (or the pseudogene TRBV3-2) with TRBJ2-2, with TRBD2 identical over 12 bases. The CDR3 spans 17 residues. V was pared by 5 bases and J by 5 bases, with 9 bases of the junction left unmatched. Germline values: CDR1 LGHDT, CDR2 YNNKEL (reference sequence).

In this sample, this clone turned up once. The rearrangement links TRBV5-1 to TRBJ1-3; weak D call: TRBD1 (5 bases). Trimming pared 4 bases from V and 0 bases from J, leaving 14 bases between. Germline V gene sequence: CDR1 SGHRS, CDR2 YFSETQ. The CDR3 sequence is 16 residues long. The CDR3 DNA reads as TGCGCCAGCAGCAACCGGGACGGTGGCTCTGGAAACACCATATATTTT. Translated: CASSNRDGGSGNTIYF.

The gene calls are TRBV3-1 (or the pseudogene TRBV3-2) and TRBJ2-5, with D maybe TRBD1 (5 bases). Germline CDR1 LGHDT, CDR2 YNNKEL (reference sequence). The CDR3 is made up of 14 amino acids. V gave up 4 bases and J gave up 6 bases, with 15 bases separating them. DNA of the CDR3: TGTGCCAGCAGCCTCCAGGGCCAGCGTCAGACCCAGTACTTC. It codes for CASSLQGQRQTQYF.

The V call is TRBV14, the J call TRBJ2-1; tentatively, D is TRBD2 (6 bases). V dropped 3 bases and J dropped 0 bases, with 6 bases sitting between them. Germline V lookup: CDR1 SGHDN, CDR2 FVKESK. The CDR3 consists of 14 residues. CDR3 region: CASSQGGSYNEQFF. The DNA of the CDR3 is TGTGCCAGCAGCCAGGGAGGCTCCTACAATGAGCAGTTCTTC.

The J gene is TRBJ1-5, the V gene TRBV7-2, with 7 bases aligning to TRBD1. The V gene end was trimmed by 1 base and the J gene end by 2 bases; junction bases not matched to a gene: 5. The germline gives CDR1 SGHTA, CDR2 FQGNSA. The CDR3 is 16 amino acids. The CDR3 is CASSLETGKGNQPQHF. The CDR3 region has the DNA TGTGCCAGCAGCTTAGAGACAGGGAAAGGCAATCAGCCCCAGCATTTT.

The chain links TRBV19 to TRBJ2-7, with a possible D match to TRBD2 (5 bases). The V end was cut by 5 bases, the J end by 2 bases, with 10 bases between. Germline V lookup: CDR1 LNHDA, CDR2 SQIVND (reference sequence). This CDR3 spans 13 amino acids. DNA for the CDR3: TGTGCCAGTAGTCCGGGGATGACCTACGAGCAGTACTTC. Its protein product is CASSPGMTYEQYF.

This chain connects TRBV29-1 to TRBJ2-2; 12 bases are shared with TRBD1. Germline V gene lookup returns CDR1 SQVTM and CDR2 ANQGSEA. Trimming at V came to 6 bases and at J to 8 bases, leaving 4 bases not matched to a gene. This CDR3 has 13 amino acids. The CDR3 DNA follows: TGCAGCGTGGGACAGGGGGCAACGGGGGAGCTGTTTTTT. The encoded protein is CSVGQGATGELFF.

The rearrangement links TRBV5-4 to TRBJ1-5, with 8 positions matching TRBD1. Germline CDR1 reads SGHNT; CDR2 reads YYREEE (reference sequence). This CDR3 is built from 19 residues. V trimming: 4 bases; J trimming: 2 bases; junction bases outside the gene matches: 17. CDR3 region: CASSPTRDRTPSGNQPQHF. As DNA, the CDR3 is TGTGCCAGCAGCCCAACCCGGGACAGGACCCCCAGCGGCAATCAGCCCCAGCATTTT.

The chain is built from TRBV5-1 and TRBJ2-7; D not resolved. This CDR3 contains 13 residues. V was pared by 4 bases and J by 1 base, with 9 bases between. Germline V gene sequence: CDR1 SGHRS, CDR2 YFSETQ. CDR3 sequence reads: CASSPDGSYEQYF. In nucleotides, the CDR3 is TGCGCCAGCAGCCCGGACGGATCCTACGAGCAGTACTTC.

The J gene is TRBJ1-4, the V gene TRBV2, with a tentative D call TRBD1 (6 bases). Germline loops: CDR1 SNHLY, CDR2 FYNNEI. V was cut by 6 bases and J by 4 bases, with 18 bases left in between. The CDR3 has 16 residues. Here the CDR3 reads CASRSGGKVLNEKLFF. In nucleotides, the CDR3 is TGTGCCAGCAGGTCGGGGGGCAAGGTGCTTAATGAAAAACTGTTTTTT.

The rearrangement uses TRBV19 and TRBJ1-5; no definite D call. V shed 7 bases and J shed 5 bases, with 9 bases lying between them. This CDR3 contains 12 residues. Germline CDR1 and CDR2: LNHDA and SQIVND (reference sequence). CDR3 DNA sequence: TGTGCCAGTAATCAGGCCTATCAGCCCCAGCATTTT. Translation gives CASNQAYQPQHF.

The V call is TRBV19, the J call TRBJ2-1; possible D gene TRBD2, 5 bases. This CDR3 is 13 amino acids long. The germline V gene has CDR1 LNHDA and CDR2 SQIVND (reference sequence). Trimming pared 5 bases from V and 5 bases from J, leaving 10 bases between. DNA of the CDR3: TGTGCCAGTAGTTCTAAGCGGAACAATGAGCAGTTCTTC. This sequence encodes CASSSKRNNEQFF.

There are a few counts of this clone. The CDR3 reads CASSQTGTGFGNTIYF. The CDR3, as DNA: TGTGCCAGCAGCCAAACCGGGACAGGGTTTGGAAACACCATATATTTT. The chain combines TRBV2 with TRBJ1-3; TRBD1 matches at 9 bases. Unmatched junction bases numbered 9, after V lost 6 bases and J lost 3 bases. This CDR3 spans 16 amino acids. CDR1 and CDR2 from the germline V gene are SNHLY and FYNNEI.

The chain has TRBV29-1 and TRBJ2-3; 8 bases align to TRBD1. Losses at the gene ends were 0 bases for V and 4 bases for J; bases not matched to a gene: 6. Germline V gene sequence: CDR1 SQVTM, CDR2 ANQGSEA. The CDR3 spans 15 residues. This CDR3 reads CSVEEGGQVSDTQYF. As DNA, the CDR3 is TGCAGCGTTGAAGAGGGGGGACAGGTCTCAGATACGCAGTATTTT.